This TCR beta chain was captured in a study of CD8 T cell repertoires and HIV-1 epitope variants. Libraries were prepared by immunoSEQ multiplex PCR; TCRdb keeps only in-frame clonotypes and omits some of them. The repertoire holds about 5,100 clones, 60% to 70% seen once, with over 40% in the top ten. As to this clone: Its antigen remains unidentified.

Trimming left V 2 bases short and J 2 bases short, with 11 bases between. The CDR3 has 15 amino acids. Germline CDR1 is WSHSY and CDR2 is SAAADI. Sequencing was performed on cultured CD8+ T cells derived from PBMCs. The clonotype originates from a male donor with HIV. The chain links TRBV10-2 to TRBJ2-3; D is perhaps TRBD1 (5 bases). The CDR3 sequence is CASSEAAGLTDTQYF. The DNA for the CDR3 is TGCGCCAGCAGTGAGGCGGCAGGGCTCACAGATACGCAGTATTTT.